This TCR beta chain was obtained from a study of identical twins. The study, taken as a whole, reports: Zero-insertion findings could be partly confounded by invariant cells (MAIT and iNKT cells). Out-of-frame alpha sequences that twins shared showed excess low generation probability.

V dropped 7 bases and J dropped 3 bases, with 14 bases sitting between them. Germline V gene data show CDR1 as SQVTM and CDR2 as ANQGSEA. The CDR3 is made up of 13 amino acids. A few counts support this clonotype. Its antigen is currently unknown. TCRdb called the 5' RACE reads again in MiXCR, with one record for every CDR3 protein. The sample has under 300,000 distinct CDR3 sequences; approximately 11% are singletons. This sample was shared with a second study, whose subject was yellow fever vaccine responses in identical twins.

The genes are TRBV29-1 and TRBJ2-3; perhaps TRBD1 as D (8 bases). The receptor comes from a woman between 18 and 29 years old in good health. Material for sequencing was memory (CD45RO+) T cells sorted from blood. CDR3 sequence: CSGIQGGTDTQYF. The CDR3 bases are TGCAGCGGTATACAGGGGGGGACAGATACGCAGTATTTT.